Listed here are 7 T cell receptor beta chains from one sample, sequenced in a study of Ad26.COV2.S vaccination and SARS-CoV-2 variants. Indicated treatment: roughly 20 received Ad26.COV2.S at low or high dose, single or two shots; several received placebo; per-sample allocation not given. Repertoires come from day 63 after the first vaccine or placebo injection. The repertoire was sequenced with immunoSEQ multiplex PCR; TCRdb's copy has only in-frame clones and lacks some. The table shows about 480,000 clones, with approximately 88% occurring only once. Specimen: peripheral blood, collected in a trial of Ad26.COV2.S vaccine versus placebo. The receptors shown here come from a person aged 18-60 years who received the Ad26.COV2.S COVID-19 vaccine or a placebo.

About this clone: Other nucleotide sequences from this sample produce the same CDR3. The chain links TRBV9 to TRBJ1-4; possibly TRBD1 for D (5 bases). V was shortened by 0 bases and J by 7 bases, with 10 bases between the two germline ends. The CDR3 has 14 residues. Germline V lookup: CDR1 SGDLS, CDR2 YYNGEE. DNA for the CDR3: TGTGCCAGCAGCGTAGGAGGGGTAGGTGAAAAACTGTTTTTT. Translating it yields CASSVGGVGEKLFF.

The chain uses TRBV4-1 and TRBJ2-7; either TRBD1 or TRBD2 may fit D (5 bases each). This CDR3 is built from 14 residues. CDR1 MGHRA and CDR2 YSYEKL come from the germline V gene. V dropped 6 bases and J dropped 3 bases, with 15 bases sitting between them. CDR3 bases: TGCGCCAGCAGAGCCGGGACCGGGAACTACGAGCAGTACTTC. This gives the protein CASRAGTGNYEQYF.

Comment on this clone: The same CDR3 also results from other DNA sequences found in this sample. The chain combines TRBV9 with TRBJ2-7, with TRBD2 identical over 7 bases. CDR1 is SGDLS, CDR2 YYNGEE, per germline. With V trimmed by 2 bases and J by 6 bases, 8 bases remained unmatched. There are 14 residues in the CDR3. The CDR3 DNA sequence: TGTGCCAGCAGCGTCGGAGCGGGACCCGCCGAGCAGTACTTC. The encoded protein is CASSVGAGPAEQYF.

The J gene is TRBJ2-1, the V gene TRBV6-5; D unresolved. The CDR3 runs to 11 residues. Trimming left V 7 bases short and J 5 bases short, with 6 bases between. Germline values: CDR1 MNHEY, CDR2 SVGAGI. The CDR3 DNA reads TGTGCCAGCAAAACGAACAATGAGCAGTTCTTC. This encodes CASKTNNEQFF.

The V and J genes are TRBV6-5 and TRBJ1-1; tentatively, D is TRBD1 (6 bases). In germline, CDR1 is MNHEY, CDR2 SVGAGI. CDR3 length: 14 amino acids. V lost 2 bases and J 3 bases, leaving 10 bases between the germline ends. Here the CDR3 DNA reads TGTGCCAGCAGTTACGCAGGGGAGGACACTGAAGCTTTCTTT. Translating gives CASSYAGEDTEAFF.

The chain combines TRBV23-1 with TRBJ1-3; TRBD1 aligns across 12 bases. TRBV23-1 is an open reading frame, and its role is uncertain. Losses at the gene ends were 3 bases for V and 1 base for J; bases not matched to a gene: 1. The CDR3 spans 16 residues. The CDR3 loop reads CASSQGQGASGNTIYF. In DNA, the CDR3 is TGCGCCAGCAGTCAGGGACAGGGGGCGTCTGGAAACACCATATATTTT.

The chain links TRBV19 to TRBJ1-5; TRBD1 matches at 9 bases. Germline CDR1 is LNHDA and CDR2 is SQIVND (reference sequence). The V and J ends lost 3 bases and 13 bases, in that order; junction bases with no gene match: 19. There are 17 residues in the CDR3. CDR3 protein: CASSMRGQGRGPVIQHF. In DNA, the CDR3 is TGTGCCAGTAGTATGAGGGGACAGGGCCGTGGGCCGGTAATACAGCATTTT. The entire variable domain, with the rest obtained from reference TRBV19 and TRBJ1-5, is as follows: DGGITQSPKYLFRKEGQNVTLSCEQNLNHDAMYWYRQDPGQGLRLIYYSQIVNDFQKGDIAEGYSVSREKKESFPLTVTSAQKNPTAFYLCASSMRGQGRGPVIQHFGDGTRLSIL.